The 23 T cell receptor beta chains below come from one sample, sequenced in a study of T cell repertoires in cytomegalovirus infection. Via MiXCR, TCRdb re-called the reads, giving one row per CDR3 protein. The table records 150,000 to 200,000 distinct CDR3 sequences, about 30% of them present only once. The specimen sequenced was PBMCs. The receptors were sampled from a human donor in good health (CMV status not recorded). Some clones in this sample may be carry-over from other donors' samples.

Of note for this clonotype: An end of the junction differs from the germline gene, which may be a read error. The V gene is TRBV19, the J gene TRBJ1-4; TRBD1 matches at 7 bases. Per germline, CDR1 LNHDA and CDR2 SQIVND (reference sequence). The CDR3 runs 16 residues. The CDR3 protein is CASRNFWDSYNENLFF. The CDR3 nucleotides read TGTGCCAGTCGGAATTTCTGGGACAGCTATAATGAAAACCTGTTTTTT.

The rearrangement links TRBV4-3 to TRBJ2-3; the D call may be TRBD1 or TRBD2 (7 bases each). Trimming left V 4 bases short and J 2 bases short, with 16 bases between. The CDR3 extends over 16 amino acids. Germline lookup yields CDR1 LGHNA and CDR2 YSLEER. CDR3 sequence reads: CASSRSQGGNTDTQYF. In DNA form, the CDR3 reads TGCGCCAGCAGCCGCTCCCAGGGGGGGAACACAGATACGCAGTATTTT.

V and J are TRBV5-1 and TRBJ1-6; 10 nucleotides line up with TRBD1. Germline CDR1 is SGHRS and CDR2 is YFSETQ. The J segment lost 8 bases and the V segment lost 4 bases, leaving 6 bases of the junction unmatched. The CDR3 has 15 residues. The CDR3 sequence: CASSVSGTGDSPLHF. Here the CDR3 DNA reads TGCGCCAGCAGCGTATCCGGGACAGGGGATTCACCCCTCCACTTT. Full variable domain (outside the CDR3, taken from reference TRBV5-1 and TRBJ1-6): KAGVTQTPRYLIKTRGQQVTLSCSPISGHRSVSWYQQTPGQGLQFLFEYFSETQRNKGNFPGRFSGRQFSNSRSEMNVSTLELGDSALYLCASSVSGTGDSPLHFGNGTRLTVT.

This clonotype was counted a few times. The chain combines TRBV7-8 with TRBJ2-5; 7 bases are a match to TRBD1. The germline CDR1 and CDR2 sequences are SGHVS and FQNEAQ. The V gene end was trimmed by 0 bases and the J gene end by 3 bases; junction bases not matched to a gene: 7. The CDR3 totals 16 residues. In DNA form, the CDR3 reads TGTGCCAGCAGCTTAGCGCAATGGGACAGTGAAGAGACCCAGTACTTC. Translated, it gives CASSLAQWDSEETQYF.

This clonotype appeared a few times. The chain has TRBV5-6 and TRBJ1-1; 8 bases line up with TRBD1. V shed 4 bases, J shed 4 bases, and the junction held 6 bases outside the gene matches. CDR1 SGHDT and CDR2 YYEEEE come from the germline V gene. The CDR3 sequence is 14 residues long. The CDR3 protein is CASSPDRGRTEAFF. In nucleotides, the CDR3 is TGTGCCAGCAGCCCCGACAGGGGTCGCACTGAAGCTTTCTTT.

At least ten counts were recorded for this clonotype. The chain links TRBV7-2 to TRBJ2-7, with 10 bases fitting TRBD2. With V trimmed by 5 bases and J by 2 bases, 6 bases remained unmatched. CDR1 is SGHTA, CDR2 FQGNSA, per germline. The CDR3 is made up of 15 amino acids. This CDR3 is CASSAGLAAAYEQYF. The CDR3 DNA follows: TGTGCCAGCAGCGCAGGACTAGCGGCTGCCTACGAGCAGTACTTC.

This clonotype has ten or more counts. The DNA for the CDR3 is TGTGCCAGCAGCCAGACTTCCGAGGTCTGGTACGAGCAGTACTTC. It specifies CASSQTSEVWYEQYF. J is TRBJ2-7 and V is TRBV11-1; D gene unclear. V lost 5 bases, J lost 4 bases, and 18 bases lay in between. This CDR3 is 15 amino acids long. Germline V CDR1 and CDR2: SGHAT, FQDESV (reference sequence).

This clonotype was detected only a few times. The chain joins TRBV11-2 to TRBJ2-2; D tentatively reads TRBD1 or TRBD2 (5 bases each). Trimming took 5 bases from V and 4 from J, leaving 20 bases between them. The CDR3 extends over 17 amino acids. In germline, CDR1 is SGHAT, CDR2 FQNNGV. For the CDR3, the DNA is TGTGCCAGCAGCATGAGGTGGGACGCCGTACTCACCGGGGAGCTGTTTTTT. This translates into CASSMRWDAVLTGELFF.

The chain recombines TRBV6-2 or TRBV6-3 with TRBJ2-5; D is possibly TRBD1 (7 bases). The CDR3 has 16 residues. Per germline, CDR1 MNHEY and CDR2 SVGEGT. V lost 0 bases to trimming and J lost 5 bases, with 16 bases between them. CDR3 in amino acids: CASSYSEGAFEETQYF. CDR3 nucleotide sequence: TGTGCCAGCAGTTACTCGGAGGGGGCCTTTGAGGAGACCCAGTACTTC.

This chain links TRBV29-1 with TRBJ1-1; a possible D gene is TRBD1 (5 bases). The CDR3 contains 13 residues. With 3 bases removed from V and 6 bases from J, the gap between germline ends came to 14 bases. Germline CDR1 and CDR2: SQVTM and ANQGSEA. CDR3 coding DNA: TGCAGCGTTGAGAGGGGATTTGGGGCTGAAGCTTTCTTT. Translation: CSVERGFGAEAFF.

This clonotype has only a few counts. The chain combines TRBV7-2 with TRBJ1-2; possibly TRBD1 for D (5 bases). CDR3 length equals 14 residues. Between the trimmed V and J ends, which lost 3 bases and 7 bases, there was a span of 15 bases. CDR1 SGHTA and CDR2 FQGNSA come from the germline V gene. The CDR3 is CASSFPGLRVGYTF. The CDR3 DNA sequence: TGTGCCAGCAGCTTTCCGGGACTAAGGGTTGGCTACACCTTC.

This chain links TRBV5-1 with TRBJ2-2, with D possibly being TRBD1 (6 bases). The germline V gene encodes CDR1 SGHRS and CDR2 YFSETQ. This CDR3 region has 15 residues. V was clipped by 0 bases and J by 3 bases, with 9 bases between them. The CDR3 sequence: CASSLDRADTGELFF. CDR3 coding DNA: TGCGCCAGCAGCTTGGACAGGGCGGACACCGGGGAGCTGTTTTTT.

A few counts support this clonotype. CDR3 bases: TGTGCCAGCAGTTACATGGCAGGGGATAGTCGAGCTTTCTTT. Translated, it gives CASSYMAGDSRAFF. The rearrangement joins TRBV6-8 to TRBJ1-1; possible D gene TRBD1, 6 bases. V lost 2 bases, J lost 10 bases, and 17 bases lay in between. The CDR3 runs 14 residues. CDR1 and CDR2 (germline): MNHGY, SAAAGT.

This clonotype was recorded a few times. This rearrangement joins TRBV20-1 to TRBJ2-5, with TRBD2 identical over 8 bases. The CDR3 has 16 amino acids. Germline V gene sequence: CDR1 DFQATT, CDR2 SNEGSKA (reference sequence). Trimming at V came to 3 bases and at J to 1 base, leaving 10 bases not matched to a gene. The CDR3 region has the DNA TGCAGTGCTAGCCCCCCGGGGGGGGCCCTCCAAGAGACCCAGTACTTC. It yields the protein CSASPPGGALQETQYF.

The rearrangement joins TRBV15 to TRBJ2-7; no reliable D call. This CDR3 contains 14 residues. V shed 1 base and J shed 2 bases, with 9 bases lying between them. Germline lookup yields CDR1 LNHNV and CDR2 YYDKDF (reference sequence). Written as DNA, the CDR3 is TGTGCCACCAGCAGAGGTAACCAAGCCTACGAGCAGTACTTC. As protein: CATSRGNQAYEQYF.

The V call is TRBV5-1, the J call TRBJ1-1; the D is unclear. Germline V gene sequence: CDR1 SGHRS, CDR2 YFSETQ. Trimming took 2 bases from V and 0 from J, leaving 8 bases between them. The CDR3 is 14 amino acids. Here the CDR3 reads CASSFWSMNTEAFF. CDR3 DNA sequence: TGCGCCAGCAGCTTCTGGTCCATGAACACTGAAGCTTTCTTT. Full variable domain (outside the CDR3, taken from reference TRBV5-1 and TRBJ1-1): KAGVTQTPRYLIKTRGQQVTLSCSPISGHRSVSWYQQTPGQGLQFLFEYFSETQRNKGNFPGRFSGRQFSNSRSEMNVSTLELGDSALYLCASSFWSMNTEAFFGQGTRLTVV.

The sample holds many counts of this clonotype. V and J are TRBV7-2 and TRBJ1-2, with 7 nucleotides matching TRBD1. The CDR3 is 13 residues long. The germline CDR1 and CDR2 sequences are SGHTA and FQGNSA. Trimming took 3 bases from V and 8 from J; bases not matched to a gene: 6. The CDR3 spells CASSLKTGKGYTF. The CDR3, as DNA: TGTGCCAGCAGCTTGAAGACAGGGAAGGGCTACACCTTC.

The V gene is TRBV5-1, the J gene TRBJ2-5; D might be TRBD2 (5 bases). Germline V lookup: CDR1 SGHRS, CDR2 YFSETQ. The CDR3 length is 15 residues. Trimming stripped 4 bases from V and 5 bases from J, with 18 bases between. Written as DNA, the CDR3 is TGCGCCAGCAGCCTGTTCGCCACGGGGTCGGAGACCCAGTACTTC. Its translation: CASSLFATGSETQYF.

A few counts support this clonotype. The chain links TRBV15 to TRBJ1-2; TRBD1 is a possible D gene (5 bases). Trimming cost V 1 base and J 4 bases, with 10 bases left between them. The germline V gene has CDR1 LNHNV and CDR2 YYDKDF (reference sequence). CDR3 size: 14 residues. The CDR3 is CATSRGVGTYGYTF. The CDR3 nucleotides are TGTGCCACCAGCAGAGGGGTTGGGACCTATGGCTACACCTTC.

This clonotype was counted between two and nine times. The V and J genes are TRBV19 and TRBJ2-1; 8 bases agree with TRBD1. J gave up 0 bases and V 5 bases, and 6 bases lay outside the gene matches. Germline V lookup: CDR1 LNHDA, CDR2 SQIVND (reference sequence). The CDR3 sequence is 16 residues long. CDR3 in DNA: TGTGCCAGTAGTCCGATAGACAGGGGCTCCTACAATGAGCAGTTCTTC. Protein sequence: CASSPIDRGSYNEQFF.

The genes are TRBV7-9 and TRBJ2-7, with D maybe TRBD1 (10 bases). The V end was cut by 5 bases, the J end by 3 bases, with 29 bases between. CDR3 length: 19 amino acids. Germline V gene lookup returns CDR1 SEHNR and CDR2 FQNEAQ (reference sequence). CDR3 nucleotide sequence: TGTGCCAGCAGCCTCGAGGGACAGGGGTCCCCGCGGGGGGGCTACGAGCAGTACTTC. Translating it yields CASSLEGQGSPRGGYEQYF.

In this sample, this clonotype turned up many times. The chain carries TRBV7-8 and TRBJ2-5; the match to TRBD2 covers 7 bases. The CDR3 runs 13 residues. Germline V CDR1 and CDR2: SGHVS, FQNEAQ. With V trimmed by 7 bases and J by 5 bases, 7 bases remained unmatched. The CDR3 spells CASTPVGGETQYF. CDR3 sequence (DNA): TGTGCCAGCACCCCCGTGGGGGGGGAGACCCAGTACTTC.

The genes are TRBV3-1 and TRBJ1-2, with D unresolved. The V end was cut by 1 base, the J end by 8 bases, with 14 bases between. The CDR3 extends over 14 amino acids. CDR1 is LGHDT and CDR2 is YNNKEL in the germline V gene (reference sequence). CDR3 nucleotide sequence: TGTGCCAGCAGCCAAGGGCACGGCTCCCCGGGCTACACCTTC. This codes for CASSQGHGSPGYTF.